These T cell receptor beta chains were read from a single sample in a study of regulatory T cells in long-lasting Graves disease. TCRdb re-derived calls from the multiplex PCR reads in MiXCR, one entry per CDR3 protein. The table has roughly 560,000 distinct CDR3 sequences, around 12% seen once. These data were likewise used in another study, on T cells in Graves' hyperthyroidism and ophthalmopathy.

The source was peripheral blood mononuclear cells (PBMCs), collected at new diagnosis, from a patient treated with antithyroid drugs. The receptors come from a woman younger than 45 with Graves disease. Each CDR3 is given with its conserved first and last residue. Fields, in order: CDR3 protein, CDR3 DNA, clone size, D gene, J gene, V gene. The D gene is left open where the match is weak. Where a row states a size, it is once, few, many or the class of an expanded clone; other rows omit it.

CASSQDPGLAGSTDTQYF,TGCGCCAGCAGCCAAGACCCCGGACTAGCGGGTAGCACAGATACGCAGTATTTT,-,TRBD2,TRBJ2-3,TRBV4-1
CSARDDAGTRYQETQYF,TGCAGTGCTAGAGATGACGCCGGGACACGTTACCAAGAGACCCAGTACTTC,many,-,TRBJ2-5,TRBV20-1
CASSLVYSGKNIQYF,TGTGCCAGCAGCTTAGTGTATAGCGGTAAAAACATTCAGTACTTC,-,-,TRBJ2-4,TRBV13
CASKTGTGELFF,TGTGCCAGCAAAACAGGGACCGGGGAGCTGTTTTTT,-,-,TRBJ2-2,TRBV6-1
CASRKNRGNNEKLFF,TGTGCCAGCAGAAAAAATAGGGGTAATAATGAAAAACTGTTTTTT,many,-,TRBJ1-4,TRBV6-1
CSAKKGPGNTEAFF,TGCAGTGCTAAAAAAGGCCCGGGGAACACTGAAGCTTTCTTT,many,-,TRBJ1-1,TRBV20-1
CASSLASSDTGELFF,TGTGCCAGCAGCTTAGCAAGTTCGGACACCGGGGAGCTGTTTTTT,-,-,TRBJ2-2,TRBV7-9
CASSEEGWNTEAFF,TGCGCCAGCAGTGAGGAGGGTTGGAACACTGAAGCTTTCTTT,few,-,TRBJ1-1,TRBV5-1
CSVEFRADQETQYF,TGCAGCGTTGAGTTCAGGGCGGACCAAGAGACCCAGTACTTC,many,-,TRBJ2-5,TRBV29-1
CASSSPRGEGEKLFF,TGTGCCAGCAGCTCCCCGCGGGGGGAGGGTGAAAAACTGTTTTTT,-,-,TRBJ1-4,TRBV7-9
CSAFRTGNSYEQYF,TGCAGTGCTTTCCGGACAGGGAACTCCTACGAGCAGTACTTC,-,TRBD1,TRBJ2-7,TRBV20-1
CASSGQDPSYNSPLHF,TGTGCCAGCAGTGGACAGGACCCCTCCTATAATTCACCCCTCCACTTT,-,-,TRBJ1-6,TRBV2
CASRSVRYLRGEDGYTF,TGTGCCAGCAGATCCGTCAGATATCTCAGGGGCGAGGATGGCTACACCTTC,many,-,TRBJ1-2,TRBV11-2
CASSSAFDSREQETQYF,TGTGCCAGCAGCTCAGCCTTCGACTCACGCGAACAAGAGACCCAGTACTTC,many,-,TRBJ2-5,TRBV11-3
CASGGYSYNEQFF,TGTGCCAGTGGGGGTTACTCCTACAATGAGCAGTTCTTC,many,-,TRBJ2-1,TRBV2
CASSRPGQRVSNEKLFF,TGCGCCAGCAGCCGTCCGGGACAGCGCGTCTCTAATGAAAAACTGTTTTTT,-,TRBD1,TRBJ1-4,TRBV4-1
CASSFRSTGGEQYF,TGTGCCAGCAGTTTTCGGTCCACCGGGGGCGAGCAGTACTTC,many,-,TRBJ2-7,TRBV12-3/TRBV12-4
CASSLGVLYEQYF,TGTGCCAGCAGCTTAGGGGTTTTGTACGAGCAGTACTTC,many,-,TRBJ2-7,TRBV11-2
CASSVNPIRQRPGNTIYF,TGTGCCAGCAGCGTAAACCCCATACGCCAGAGACCTGGAAACACCATATATTTT,few,-,TRBJ1-3,TRBV9
CSVEDPGGPSKETQYF,TGCAGCGTTGAAGATCCGGGGGGGCCTAGTAAAGAGACCCAGTACTTC,many,TRBD2,TRBJ2-5,TRBV29-1
CATADPRGQPQHF,TGTGCCACCGCGGACCCCAGAGGACAGCCCCAGCATTTT,many,-,TRBJ1-5,TRBV2
CAISAVGLAGPQETQYF,TGTGCCATCAGTGCGGTTGGACTAGCGGGACCTCAAGAGACCCAGTACTTC,many,TRBD2,TRBJ2-5,TRBV10-3
CASSLEGGRRADTQYF,TGCGCCAGCAGCTTGGAGGGGGGGAGGCGCGCAGATACGCAGTATTTT,-,-,TRBJ2-3,TRBV5-1
CASSYSISYEQYF,TGTGCCAGCAGCTATTCAATCAGCTACGAGCAGTACTTC,many,-,TRBJ2-7,TRBV11-2
CASSPRTGVNTGELFF,TGTGCCAGCAGCCCGAGGACAGGGGTGAACACCGGGGAGCTGTTTTTT,many,TRBD1,TRBJ2-2,TRBV11-1
CASSIQTGTNSNQPQHF,TGTGCCAGTAGTATCCAAACCGGGACCAATAGCAATCAGCCCCAGCATTTT,-,-,TRBJ1-5,TRBV19
CASSGGGGYSGANVLTF,TGTGCCAGCAGCGGTGGGGGCGGCTACTCTGGGGCCAACGTCCTGACTTTC,few,-,TRBJ2-6,TRBV9
CASSPQLPSYEQYF,TGTGCCAGTAGTCCTCAGCTGCCCTCCTACGAGCAGTACTTC,-,-,TRBJ2-7,TRBV19
CATIRVGGPRLTDTQYF,TGTGCCACCATCAGGGTTGGAGGGCCCAGGTTGACAGATACGCAGTATTTT,many,-,TRBJ2-3,TRBV28
CASSAYRGGETQYF,TGTGCCAGCAGCGCCTACAGGGGAGGGGAGACCCAGTACTTC,many,-,TRBJ2-5,TRBV2
CASSQDARQETQYF,TGTGCCAGCAGCCAAGATGCCCGTCAAGAGACCCAGTACTTC,many,-,TRBJ2-5,TRBV3-1
CASSFIGEKLFF,TGTGCCAGCAGCTTTATCGGGGAAAAACTGTTTTTT,many,-,TRBJ1-4,TRBV7-8
CASSERQPYYNSPLHF,TGTGCCAGCAGTGAACGCCAGCCCTACTATAATTCACCCCTCCACTTT,many,-,TRBJ1-6,TRBV2
CSARIAGVKTQYF,TGCAGTGCTAGAATAGCGGGAGTAAAGACCCAGTACTTC,many,TRBD2,TRBJ2-5,TRBV20-1
CASSDRDRGPFLSNQPQHF,TGTGCCAGCAGTGATAGGGACAGGGGGCCCTTTCTTAGCAATCAGCCCCAGCATTTT,many,TRBD1,TRBJ1-5,TRBV25-1
CASSFVGSTDTQYF,TGTGCCAGCAGCTTTGTCGGGTCCACAGATACGCAGTATTTT,many,-,TRBJ2-3,TRBV7-2
CASSEGRNTGELFF,TGTGCCAGCAGTGAGGGACGTAACACCGGGGAGCTGTTTTTT,many,-,TRBJ2-2,TRBV2
CASSFRLAGGNEQFF,TGTGCCAGCAGTTTTCGACTAGCGGGAGGCAATGAGCAGTTCTTC,many,TRBD2,TRBJ2-1,TRBV12-3/TRBV12-4
CASSGGAVKETQYF,TGTGCCAGCAGTGGAGGGGCGGTGAAAGAGACCCAGTACTTC,many,-,TRBJ2-5,TRBV2
CASSGSNTEAFF,TGTGCCAGCAGTGGGTCCAACACTGAAGCTTTCTTT,many,-,TRBJ1-1,TRBV6-1
CASTRTGDGYTF,TGTGCCAGCACCCGAACAGGGGATGGCTACACCTTC,many,TRBD1,TRBJ1-2,TRBV7-9
CASSLLAGGGEQYF,TGTGCCAGCAGTTTGTTGGCGGGAGGGGGCGAGCAGTACTTC,many,TRBD2,TRBJ2-7,TRBV28
CASSQDWKPGNTIYF,TGTGCCAGCAGCCAAGATTGGAAACCTGGAAACACCATATATTTT,few,-,TRBJ1-3,TRBV3-1
CASSFGYSSYNEQFF,TGTGCCAGCAGCTTCGGTTATAGCTCCTACAATGAGCAGTTCTTC,many,-,TRBJ2-1,TRBV11-2
CASSNRDRDNEQFF,TGTGCCAGCAGTAATCGGGACAGGGACAATGAGCAGTTCTTC,-,TRBD1,TRBJ2-1,TRBV27
CASSFTRGRGGTDTQYF,TGTGCCAGCAGCTTCACAAGGGGGAGGGGCGGCACAGATACGCAGTATTTT,-,-,TRBJ2-3,TRBV7-9
CASSLSLSAGEQFF,TGTGCCAGCAGTTTATCCCTCTCCGCGGGTGAGCAGTTCTTC,many,-,TRBJ2-1,TRBV27
CASSEGLSSGGTYEQYF,TGTGCCAGCAGTGAAGGTCTGTCTAGCGGGGGAACCTACGAGCAGTACTTC,many,TRBD2,TRBJ2-7,TRBV2
CASSLMGGDYNEQFF,TGTGCCAGCAGCTTAATGGGGGGAGATTACAATGAGCAGTTCTTC,many,-,TRBJ2-1,TRBV7-3
CASSPQRGARETQYF,TGTGCCAGCAGCCCTCAGAGGGGCGCAAGGGAGACCCAGTACTTC,many,-,TRBJ2-5,TRBV7-8
CASSLGVAASTDTQYF,TGCGCCAGCAGCTTGGGGGTAGCGGCAAGCACAGATACGCAGTATTTT,few,-,TRBJ2-3,TRBV5-1
CSGRTGSYNEQFF,TGCAGCGGGCGTACAGGGTCCTACAATGAGCAGTTCTTC,many,-,TRBJ2-1,TRBV29-1
CASSPAIGSSGANVLTF,TGTGCCAGCAGCCCCGCGATAGGGAGCTCTGGGGCCAACGTCCTGACTTTC,-,-,TRBJ2-6,TRBV11-1
CAWSRGLAGEQFF,TGTGCCTGGAGTCGGGGACTAGCTGGCGAGCAGTTCTTC,-,TRBD2,TRBJ2-1,TRBV30
CASSLKMGSYIQYF,TGTGCCAGCAGCTTGAAGATGGGATCTTACATTCAGTACTTC,few,-,TRBJ2-4,TRBV5-1
CAWSQVSPLHF,TGTGCCTGGAGTCAGGTGTCACCCCTCCACTTT,-,-,TRBJ1-6,TRBV30
CASSRVSGSGTDTQYF,TGCGCCAGCAGTAGAGTCAGCGGGAGTGGCACAGATACGCAGTATTTT,many,TRBD2,TRBJ2-3,TRBV5-1
CASSVAGKNTEAFF,TGTGCCAGCAGCGTAGCTGGCAAGAACACTGAAGCTTTCTTT,few,-,TRBJ1-1,TRBV9
CASSPIGLAGVARYF,TGTGCCAGCAGTCCGATTGGGCTAGCGGGAGTTGCTCGGTACTTC,many,TRBD2,TRBJ2-7,TRBV28
CATSDLGADTGELFF,TGTGCCACCAGTGATTTAGGCGCAGACACCGGGGAGCTGTTTTTT,many,-,TRBJ2-2,TRBV24-1